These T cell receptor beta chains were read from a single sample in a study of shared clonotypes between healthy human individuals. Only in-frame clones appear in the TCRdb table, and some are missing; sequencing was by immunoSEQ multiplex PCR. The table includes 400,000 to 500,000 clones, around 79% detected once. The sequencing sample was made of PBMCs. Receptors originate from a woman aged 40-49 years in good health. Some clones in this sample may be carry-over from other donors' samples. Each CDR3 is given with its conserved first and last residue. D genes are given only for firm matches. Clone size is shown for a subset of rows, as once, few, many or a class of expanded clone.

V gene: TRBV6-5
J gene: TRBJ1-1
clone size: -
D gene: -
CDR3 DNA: TGTGCCAGCAGTTCGTCCCGGACTCCCCCCATTGAAGCTTTCTTT
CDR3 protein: CASSSSRTPPIEAFF

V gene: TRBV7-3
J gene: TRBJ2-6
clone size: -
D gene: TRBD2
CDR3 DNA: TGTGCCAGCAGCACCCCCGTTCCCGGGGGGTCGTTTGGGGCCAACGTCCTGACTTTC
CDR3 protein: CASSTPVPGGSFGANVLTF

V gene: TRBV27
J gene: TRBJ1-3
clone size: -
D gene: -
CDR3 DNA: TGTGCCAGCAGTTTACGCAGGGGAAACACCATATATTTT
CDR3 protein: CASSLRRGNTIYF

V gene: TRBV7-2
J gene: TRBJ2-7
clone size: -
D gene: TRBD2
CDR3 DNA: TGTGCCAGCAGCCCTCTAGCGGGAGGACACTACGAGCAGTACTTC
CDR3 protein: CASSPLAGGHYEQYF

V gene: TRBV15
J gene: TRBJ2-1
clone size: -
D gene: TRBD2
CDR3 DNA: TGTGCCACCAGCAGTCTAGCGGTAAGCTCCTACAATGAGCAGTTCTTC
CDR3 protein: CATSSLAVSSYNEQFF

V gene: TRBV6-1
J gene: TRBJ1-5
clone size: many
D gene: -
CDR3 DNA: TGTGCCAGCAGTGAAGCGGAGGAGGGCAATCAGCCCCAGCATTTT
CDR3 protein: CASSEAEEGNQPQHF

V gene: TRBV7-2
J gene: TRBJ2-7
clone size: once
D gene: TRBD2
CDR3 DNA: TGTGCCAGCAGCTTAGCACTAGCGGGAGTCTACGAGCAGTACTTC
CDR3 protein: CASSLALAGVYEQYF

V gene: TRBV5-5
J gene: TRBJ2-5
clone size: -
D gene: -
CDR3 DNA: TGTGCCAGCAGCTTGTCTTCGGCAGAGACCCAGTACTTC
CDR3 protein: CASSLSSAETQYF

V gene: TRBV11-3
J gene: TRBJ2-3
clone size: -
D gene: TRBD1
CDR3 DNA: TGTGCCAAAGACGGGAAGACCCCGGGACAGGGGAAGGATACGCAGTATTTT
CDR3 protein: CAKDGKTPGQGKDTQYF

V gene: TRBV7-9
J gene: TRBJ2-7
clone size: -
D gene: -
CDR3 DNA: TGTGCCAGCAGCCAAGGGGGGGCAGGGGGCGAGCAGTACTTC
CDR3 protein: CASSQGGAGGEQYF

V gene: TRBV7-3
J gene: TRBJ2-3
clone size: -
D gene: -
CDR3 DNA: TGTGCCAGCAGCGCCTTGGGGGGTCCAACAGATACGCAGTATTTT
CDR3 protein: CASSALGGPTDTQYF

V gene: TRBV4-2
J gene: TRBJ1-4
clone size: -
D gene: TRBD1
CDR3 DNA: TGTGCCAGCAGCCTTCAGGTGGGACAGGGGTCGAAAAAACTGTTTTTT
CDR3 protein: CASSLQVGQGSKKLFF

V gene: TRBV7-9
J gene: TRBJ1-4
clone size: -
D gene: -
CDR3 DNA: TGTGCCAGCAGCTTTGGCGGCAATGAAAAACTGTTTTTT
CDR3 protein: CASSFGGNEKLFF

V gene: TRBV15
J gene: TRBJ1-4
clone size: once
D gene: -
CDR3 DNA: TGTGCCACCAGCAGAGATCGAGTTGCAACTAATGAAAAACTGTTTTTT
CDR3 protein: CATSRDRVATNEKLFF

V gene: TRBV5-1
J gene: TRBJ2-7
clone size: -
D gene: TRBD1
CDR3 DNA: TGCGCCAGCAGCCTAAGATCAGGGGGCGAGCAGTACTTC
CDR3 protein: CASSLRSGGEQYF

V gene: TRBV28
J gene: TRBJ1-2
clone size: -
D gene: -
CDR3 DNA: TGTGCCAGCAGTTTAACCCAGACCCCGTTTGGCTACACCTTC
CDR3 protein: CASSLTQTPFGYTF

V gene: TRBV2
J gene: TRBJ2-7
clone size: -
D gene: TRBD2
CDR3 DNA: TGTGCCAGCAATCCCCGGGCTAGCGGCTACGAGCAGTACTTC
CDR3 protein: CASNPRASGYEQYF

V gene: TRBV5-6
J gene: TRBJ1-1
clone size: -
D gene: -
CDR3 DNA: TGTGCCAGCAGCTTGCCGCCAGGGCGGTCGCACACTGAAGCTTTCTTT
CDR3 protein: CASSLPPGRSHTEAFF

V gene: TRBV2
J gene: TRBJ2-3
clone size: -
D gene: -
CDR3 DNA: TGTGCCAGCAGTGAGACTGGGGTGTTTGGGGGAGATACGCAGTATTTT
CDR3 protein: CASSETGVFGGDTQYF

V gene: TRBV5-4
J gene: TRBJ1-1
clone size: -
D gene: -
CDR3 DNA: TGTGCCAGCAGCCAGGGACAACGGAACACTGAAGCTTTCTTT
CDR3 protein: CASSQGQRNTEAFF

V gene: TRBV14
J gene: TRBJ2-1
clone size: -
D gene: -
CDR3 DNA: TGTGCCAGCAGCCAACCAGGGGTCAGCTCCTACAATGAGCAGTTCTTC
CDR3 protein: CASSQPGVSSYNEQFF

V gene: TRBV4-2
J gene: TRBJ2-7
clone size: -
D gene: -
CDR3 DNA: TGTGCCAGCAGCCAAAGGGCCAACTACGAGCAGTACTTC
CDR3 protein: CASSQRANYEQYF

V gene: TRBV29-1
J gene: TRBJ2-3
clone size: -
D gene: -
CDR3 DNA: TGCAGCGTCGAGCTCGGGGCAGATACGCAGTATTTT
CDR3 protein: CSVELGADTQYF

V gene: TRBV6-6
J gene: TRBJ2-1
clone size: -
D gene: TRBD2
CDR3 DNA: TGTGCCAGCGGATTGGGACTAGCGGCACCTAACCAGTTCTTC
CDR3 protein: CASGLGLAAPNQFF

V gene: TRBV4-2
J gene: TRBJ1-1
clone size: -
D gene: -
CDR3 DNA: TGTGCCAGCAGCCAAGAAGGGTTTCCTGAAGCTTTCTTT
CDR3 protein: CASSQEGFPEAFF

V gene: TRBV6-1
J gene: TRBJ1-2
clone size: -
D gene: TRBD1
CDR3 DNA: TGTGCCAGCAGTGAAGGAGTCTTAAGGACAGGGCTCTATGGCTACACCTTC
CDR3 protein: CASSEGVLRTGLYGYTF

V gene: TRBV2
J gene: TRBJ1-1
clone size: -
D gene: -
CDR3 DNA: TGTGCCAGCAGTGGGACACTGAACACTGAAGCTTTCTTT
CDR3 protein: CASSGTLNTEAFF

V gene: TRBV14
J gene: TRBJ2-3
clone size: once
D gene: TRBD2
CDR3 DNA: TGTGCCAGCAGCCAAAGCGCTAGCGGATACACAGATACGCAGTATTTT
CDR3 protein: CASSQSASGYTDTQYF

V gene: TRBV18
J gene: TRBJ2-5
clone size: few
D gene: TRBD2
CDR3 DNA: TGTGCCAGCTCGTCAGCGGGAGTGGTAGAGACCCAGTACTTC
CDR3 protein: CASSSAGVVETQYF

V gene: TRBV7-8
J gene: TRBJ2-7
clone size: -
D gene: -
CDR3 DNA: TGTGCCAGCAGCCCTCCCCCGGGCTTATACTACGAGCAGTACTTC
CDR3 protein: CASSPPPGLYYEQYF

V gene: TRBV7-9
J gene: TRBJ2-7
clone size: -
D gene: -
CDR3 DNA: TGTGCCAGCAGCTCCTTTGGAGGACTCCTTATCGGGGAGCAGTACTTC
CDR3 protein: CASSSFGGLLIGEQYF

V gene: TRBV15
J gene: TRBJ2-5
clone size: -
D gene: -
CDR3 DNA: TGTGCCACCAGCAGAAGGCAGGGAGAGACCCAGTACTTC
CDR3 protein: CATSRRQGETQYF

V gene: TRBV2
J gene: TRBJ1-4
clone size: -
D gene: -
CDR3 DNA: TGTGCCAGCAGTGAATGGGGGGCAACTAATGAAAAACTGTTTTTT
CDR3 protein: CASSEWGATNEKLFF

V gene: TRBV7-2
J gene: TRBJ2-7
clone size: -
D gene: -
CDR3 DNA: TGTGCCAGCAGCTTAGAGGGGCGGAACTACGAGCAGTACTTC
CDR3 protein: CASSLEGRNYEQYF

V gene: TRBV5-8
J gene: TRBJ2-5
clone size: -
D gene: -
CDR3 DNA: TGTGCCAGCAGCACCGGGCTAGAGGGATTACTGGAGACCCAGTACTTC
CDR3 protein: CASSTGLEGLLETQYF

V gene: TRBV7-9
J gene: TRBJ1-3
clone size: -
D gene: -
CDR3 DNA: TGTGCCAGCAGCTTAACCGGAAACACCATATATTTT
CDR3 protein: CASSLTGNTIYF

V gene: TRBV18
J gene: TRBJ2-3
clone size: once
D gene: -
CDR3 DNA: TGTGCCAGCTCACCAGTCACCTCTAGCACAGATACGCAGTATTTT
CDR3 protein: CASSPVTSSTDTQYF

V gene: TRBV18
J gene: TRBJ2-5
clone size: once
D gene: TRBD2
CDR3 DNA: TGTGCCAGCTCACTAAACAGCGGGAGCCAAGAGACCCAGTACTTC
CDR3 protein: CASSLNSGSQETQYF

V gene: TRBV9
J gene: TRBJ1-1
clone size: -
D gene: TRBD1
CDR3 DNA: TGTGCCAGCAGCGCTTATACAGGGGCTGAAGCTTTCTTT
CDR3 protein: CASSAYTGAEAFF

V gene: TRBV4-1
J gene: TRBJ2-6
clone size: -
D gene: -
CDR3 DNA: TGCGCCAGCAGCCAAGGAGTCCAGCGGGCGGTCCGCTCTGGGGCCAACGTCCTGACTTTC
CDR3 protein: CASSQGVQRAVRSGANVLTF

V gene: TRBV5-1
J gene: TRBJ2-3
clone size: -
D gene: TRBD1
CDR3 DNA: TGCGCCAGCAGCGAACAGGGGGCGGATACGCAGTATTTT
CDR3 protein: CASSEQGADTQYF

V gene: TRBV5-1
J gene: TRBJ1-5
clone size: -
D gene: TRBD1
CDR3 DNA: TGCGCCAGCAGCCCCGGGACAGTTAGCAATCAGCCCCAGCATTTT
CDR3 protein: CASSPGTVSNQPQHF

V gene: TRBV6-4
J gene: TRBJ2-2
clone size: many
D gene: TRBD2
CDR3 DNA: TGTGCCAGCAGTGACTCTTGGGGAGGGACCGGGGAGCTGTTTTTT
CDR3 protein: CASSDSWGGTGELFF

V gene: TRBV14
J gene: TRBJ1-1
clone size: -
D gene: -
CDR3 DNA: TGTGCCAGCAGCGGCAGCATGAACACTGAAGCTTTCTTT
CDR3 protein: CASSGSMNTEAFF

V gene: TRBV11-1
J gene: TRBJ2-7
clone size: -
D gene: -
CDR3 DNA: TGTGCCAGCAGCTTAGATCTAGACGGGGAGCAGTACTTC
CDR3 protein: CASSLDLDGEQYF

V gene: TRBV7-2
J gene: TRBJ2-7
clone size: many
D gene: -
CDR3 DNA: TGTGCCAGCAGCTTACAGGGGAGCTCCTACGAGCAGTACTTC
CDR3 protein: CASSLQGSSYEQYF

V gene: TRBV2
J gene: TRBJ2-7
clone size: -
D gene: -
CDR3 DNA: TGTGCCAGCAGCGGGTTCTACGAGCAGTACTTC
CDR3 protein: CASSGFYEQYF

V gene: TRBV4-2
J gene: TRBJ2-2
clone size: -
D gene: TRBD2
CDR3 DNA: TGTGCCAGCAGCCCGATAGCGGGACTGGCGAACACCGGGGAGCTGTTTTTT
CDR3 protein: CASSPIAGLANTGELFF

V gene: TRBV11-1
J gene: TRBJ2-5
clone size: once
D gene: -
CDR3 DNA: TGTGCCAGCAGCATTTCCGGGGCCGAGGAGACCCAGTACTTC
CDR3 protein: CASSISGAEETQYF

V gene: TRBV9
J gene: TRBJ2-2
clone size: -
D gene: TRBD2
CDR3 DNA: TGTGCCAGCAGCGAAGCGGGAGGGCCGCTCACCGGGGAGCTGTTTTTT
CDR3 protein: CASSEAGGPLTGELFF